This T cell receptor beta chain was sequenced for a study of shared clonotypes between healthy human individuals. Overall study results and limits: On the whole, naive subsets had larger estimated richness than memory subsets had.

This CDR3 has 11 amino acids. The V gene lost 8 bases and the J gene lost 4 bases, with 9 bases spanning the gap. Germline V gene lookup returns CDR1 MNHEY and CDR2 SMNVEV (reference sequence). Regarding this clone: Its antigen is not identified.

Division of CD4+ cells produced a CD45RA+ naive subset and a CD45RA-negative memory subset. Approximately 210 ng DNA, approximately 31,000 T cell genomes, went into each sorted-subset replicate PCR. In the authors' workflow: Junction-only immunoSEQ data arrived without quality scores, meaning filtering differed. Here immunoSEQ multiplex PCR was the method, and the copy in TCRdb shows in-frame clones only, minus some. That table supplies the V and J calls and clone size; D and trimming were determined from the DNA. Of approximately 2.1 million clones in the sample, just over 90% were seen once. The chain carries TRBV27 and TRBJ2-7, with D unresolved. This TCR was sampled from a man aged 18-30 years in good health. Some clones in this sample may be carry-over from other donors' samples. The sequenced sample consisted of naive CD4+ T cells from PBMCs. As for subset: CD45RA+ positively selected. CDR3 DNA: TGTGCCAGCGGGTCGATTTACGAGCAGTACTTC. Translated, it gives CASGSIYEQYF.